Each of the 8 T cell receptor delta chains below was sequenced from the same sample in a study of Vδ1+ human thymocytes. General observations from the study: In the thymus, TRG and TRD repertoires looked highly polyclonal with Gaussian CDR3 lengths.

Sequences come from RNA converted to cDNA by reverse transcription. The CDR3 regions were amplified by multiplex PCR from V-gene primers to a constant-region primer. TCRdb reanalysed the multiplex PCR reads with CATT. The sample holds about 75,000 delta-chain clones, around 35% seen once. The antigens these receptors bind are not known. Sample: Vdelta1+ gamma-delta thymocytes from the thymus. As for subset: FACS-sorted CD3+ TCRalphabeta- TCRVdelta1+ TCRVdelta2- thymocytes. The receptors come from a boy younger than two who had congenital heart surgery.

The rearrangement links TRDV1 to TRDJ1; 7 bases are shared with TRDD3. The CDR3 is 17 residues long. Germline CDR1 and CDR2: TSWWSYY and QGS. Trimming took 0 bases from V and 0 from J; bases not matched to a gene: 7. The CDR3 nucleotides are TGTGCTCTTGGGGAACTAGTTCTGGGGGTTTACACCGATAAACTCATCTTT. The encoded protein is CALGELVLGVYTDKLIF.

This clone was seen a handful of times. This sequence joins TRDV1 and TRDJ1; 9 bases are a match to TRDD3. CDR3 length: 18 amino acids. After removal of 0 bases from V and 0 bases from J, the junction contained 8 bases not matched to a gene. Looked up from germline, CDR1 is TSWWSYY and CDR2 is QGS. CDR3 region: CALGELGYWGNYTDKLIF. CDR3 sequence (DNA): TGTGCTCTTGGGGAACTTGGGTACTGGGGGAACTACACCGATAAACTCATCTTT.

This clone was counted a few times. This chain connects TRDV1 to TRDJ1; 8 bases line up with TRDD3. J lost 0 bases, V lost 1 base, and 31 bases had no gene match. CDR1 is TSWWSYY and CDR2 is QGS in the germline V gene. This CDR3 region has 25 residues. This CDR3 reads CALGEQGGEPPTILWGTLYTDKLIF. DNA of the CDR3: TGTGCTCTTGGGGAACAAGGAGGGGAACCTCCTACTATTCTCTGGGGGACCCTGTACACCGATAAACTCATCTTT.

This clone was recorded only once. J is TRDJ1 and V is TRDV1; D is unclear. The V gene's germline CDR1 is TSWWSYY and CDR2 QGS. Trimming took 8 bases from V and 2 from J, leaving 6 bases between them. The CDR3 consists of 11 residues. CDR3 sequence: CALSFTDKLIF. Written as DNA, the CDR3 is TGTGCTCTTTCATTTACCGATAAACTCATCTTT.

This clone has more than one count but fewer than ten. The chain is built from TRDV1 and TRDJ1, with 11 nucleotides matching TRDD3. The CDR3 sequence is 15 residues long. Germline V gene sequence: CDR1 TSWWSYY, CDR2 QGS. Germline trimming cut 0 bases from V and 9 bases from J; bases unmatched to any gene: 6. CDR3 protein: CALGELGSWGIQLIF. CDR3 nucleotide sequence: TGTGCTCTTGGGGAACTGGGGAGCTGGGGGATACAACTCATCTTT.

The chain joins TRDV1 to TRDJ1; 9 bases match TRDD3. This CDR3 spans 20 amino acids. The germline V gene encodes CDR1 TSWWSYY and CDR2 QGS. V trimming: 3 bases; J trimming: 1 base; junction bases outside the gene matches: 18. CDR3 coding DNA: TGTGCTCTTGGGGATCTGGGGGATCCCTCATATACTGGGGGCACCGATAAACTCATCTTT. Its protein product is CALGDLGDPSYTGGTDKLIF.

The chain employs TRDV1 and TRDJ1; 13 nucleotides match TRDD3. V lost 5 bases and J lost 4; bases outside the gene matches: 19. Germline CDR1 TSWWSYY, CDR2 QGS. The CDR3 runs 20 residues. The CDR3 region has the DNA TGTGCTCTTGGGCGGGTGTCTTCCTACTGGGGGATACGCCTGGGCGATAAACTCATCTTT. Translation: CALGRVSSYWGIRLGDKLIF.

V and J are TRDV1 and TRDJ1; D perhaps matches TRDD2 (6 bases). The length of the CDR3 is 13 residues. Germline CDR1 reads TSWWSYY; CDR2 reads QGS. V gave up 4 bases and J gave up 8 bases, with 14 bases separating them. The CDR3 nucleotides read TGTGCTCTTGGGGGAGGCTTCCTTAAAAAACTCATCTTT. As protein: CALGGGFLKKLIF.